These 25 T cell receptor beta chains originate from one sample sequenced in a study of T-cell memory formation after mild COVID-19. TCRdb reanalysed the 5' RACE reads using MiXCR and keeps one entry per CDR3 protein. The sample lists around 320,000 distinct CDR3 sequences; 25% to 30% were seen once. Sample: PBMCs or a T cell subset sorted from them (not recorded which). The receptor set was obtained from an adult woman who had mild COVID-19 (a few samples of this study predate the infection). Cell type and time point are not known.

In its sample, this clonotype was seen a few times. V usage is TRBV4-3 and J usage is TRBJ2-3, with D perhaps matching TRBD1 (6 bases). Germline values: CDR1 LGHNA, CDR2 YSLEER. The CDR3 is made up of 16 amino acids. The V gene lost 0 bases and the J gene lost 5 bases, with 15 bases spanning the gap. The CDR3 bases are TGCGCCAGCAGCCAAGATTTGGCGGAAGGGGGAGATACGCAGTATTTT. Its translation: CASSQDLAEGGDTQYF.

In this sample, this clonotype turned up many times. This chain joins TRBV30 and TRBJ2-7; perhaps TRBD2 as D (5 bases). V shed 6 bases and J shed 5 bases, with 11 bases lying between them. The germline V gene has CDR1 GTSNPN and CDR2 SVGIG (reference sequence). CDR3 length equals 11 residues. The CDR3 loop reads CACGRAHEQYF. CDR3 coding DNA: TGTGCCTGTGGGCGGGCACACGAGCAGTACTTC.

This clonotype was counted only a few times. The rearrangement joins TRBV12-3 or TRBV12-4 to TRBJ2-4; D remains ambiguous. Trimming took off 8 bases at V and 4 bases at J, with 12 bases between the two ends. This CDR3 spans 13 amino acids. CDR3 protein: CASGWAVKNIQYF. The CDR3 DNA reads TGTGCCAGCGGCTGGGCAGTTAAAAACATTCAGTACTTC.

This clonotype appeared a few times. The rearrangement uses TRBV5-1 and TRBJ2-3, with a possible D match to TRBD2 (6 bases). The CDR3 sequence is 16 residues long. With 3 bases removed from V and 6 bases from J, the gap between germline ends came to 20 bases. Germline loops: CDR1 SGHRS, CDR2 YFSETQ. The CDR3 reads CASSSGGTPSRDTQYF. The CDR3 nucleotides read TGCGCCAGCAGCTCCGGCGGGACTCCCTCCAGGGATACGCAGTATTTT.

V is TRBV20-1 and J is TRBJ2-4; tentative D call: TRBD1 (6 bases). Trimming left V 0 bases short and J 5 bases short, with 14 bases between. This CDR3 has 15 residues. Germline CDR1 DFQATT, CDR2 SNEGSKA (reference sequence). The CDR3 nucleotides are TGCAGTGCTAGAGATTTACAGGGAGTGGAAAACATTCAGTACTTC. Protein: CSARDLQGVENIQYF.

V and J are TRBV11-2 and TRBJ2-7, with a possible D match to TRBD1 (6 bases). Per the germline V gene, CDR1 is SGHAT and CDR2 is FQNNGV. This CDR3 region has 12 residues. Trimming removed 7 bases at V and 6 bases at J, with 13 bases between. The CDR3 loop is CASTLTGSEQYF. CDR3 DNA: TGTGCCAGCACCCTCACAGGGAGCGAGCAGTACTTC.

This chain uses TRBV14 with TRBJ2-7; D might be TRBD1 (5 bases). CDR1 SGHDN and CDR2 FVKESK come from the germline V gene. V was shortened by 6 bases and J by 1 base, with 16 bases between the two germline ends. The CDR3 is made up of 15 amino acids. In DNA form, the CDR3 reads TGTGCCAGCAGTGTTGGGGCGGTCGCTTCCTACGAGCAGTACTTC. As protein: CASSVGAVASYEQYF.

V is TRBV20-1 and J is TRBJ1-1; the D gene is possibly TRBD1 (5 bases). Germline CDR1 reads DFQATT; CDR2 reads SNEGSKA (reference sequence). The germline V and J ends were trimmed by 0 bases and 12 bases, with 11 bases remaining between them. The CDR3 is 11 residues long. CDR3 coding DNA: TGCAGTGCTAGAGACGGGGACGGGACTTTCTTT. It is translated as CSARDGDGTFF.

The gene calls are TRBV21-1 and TRBJ1-1; the table's D call, TRBD1, was not checked against the DNA. TRBV21-1 is shown as a pseudogene. The CDR3 sequence is 13 residues long. CDR3 nucleotides: TGTGCCAGCAGCAAATCCAACAGGGGTGAAGCTTTCTTT. Its protein product is CASSKSNRGEAFF.

The chain joins TRBV11-2 to TRBJ2-1, with D unclear. Per the germline V gene, CDR1 is SGHAT and CDR2 is FQNNGV. This CDR3 is built from 13 residues. Trimming stripped 1 base from V and 4 bases from J, with 5 bases between. The CDR3 loop is CASSLGVYNEQFF. In DNA, the CDR3 is TGTGCCAGCAGCTTAGGGGTTTACAATGAGCAGTTCTTC.

The chain combines TRBV29-1 with TRBJ2-1; possibly TRBD1 or TRBD2 for D (5 bases each). The germline V gene has CDR1 SQVTM and CDR2 ANQGSEA. The CDR3 is made up of 12 amino acids. Trimming removed 7 bases from V and 12 bases from J, with 19 bases in between. In DNA form, the CDR3 reads TGCAGCGGAGTAGACCGGGACCCCGGGCAGTTCTTC. It specifies CSGVDRDPGQFF.

This clonotype was seen only a few times. The rearrangement joins TRBV5-1 to TRBJ2-7; TRBD1 matches at 12 bases. This CDR3 comprises 15 residues. Germline loops: CDR1 SGHRS, CDR2 YFSETQ. V shed 0 bases and J 5 bases; nucleotides not matched to a gene: 3. The CDR3 loop reads CASSLAGQGADEQYF. The CDR3 region has the DNA TGCGCCAGCAGCTTGGCGGGACAGGGGGCTGACGAGCAGTACTTC. Together with reference TRBV5-1 and TRBJ2-7, the CDR3 gives the full variable domain: KAGVTQTPRYLIKTRGQQVTLSCSPISGHRSVSWYQQTPGQGLQFLFEYFSETQRNKGNFPGRFSGRQFSNSRSEMNVSTLELGDSALYLCASSLAGQGADEQYFGPGTRLTVT.

V usage is TRBV4-2 and J usage is TRBJ1-5; D call uncertain. Germline CDR1 LGHNA, CDR2 YNFKEQ. The CDR3 runs to 15 residues. The V end lost 0 bases, the J end lost 0 bases, and 6 bases lay between the germline ends. CDR3 in amino acids: CASSQDRSSNQPQHF. CDR3 DNA: TGTGCCAGCAGCCAAGATCGCAGTAGCAATCAGCCCCAGCATTTT.

This sequence joins TRBV7-9 and TRBJ2-1, with a possible D match to TRBD2 (6 bases). The CDR3 has 12 residues. V lost 5 bases and J 6 bases, leaving 8 bases between the germline ends. CDR1 and CDR2 from the germline V gene are SEHNR and FQNEAQ (reference sequence). CDR3 region: CASSRDFNEQFF. The CDR3 DNA is TGTGCCAGCAGCCGGGACTTCAATGAGCAGTTCTTC.

The rearrangement links TRBV10-3 to TRBJ1-5; 7 bases match TRBD1. V lost 0 bases, J lost 5 bases, and 4 bases stayed unmatched. Germline-derived CDR1 and CDR2 are ENHRY and SYGVKD. The CDR3 has 15 residues. The CDR3 DNA reads TGTGCCATCAGTGAGTCCAATACAGGGGATCAGCCCCAGCATTTT. Translating it yields CAISESNTGDQPQHF.

The chain uses TRBV5-1 and TRBJ2-1; tentatively, D is TRBD1 (6 bases). Looked up from germline, CDR1 is SGHRS and CDR2 is YFSETQ. The CDR3 extends over 15 amino acids. V was shortened by 1 base and J by 5 bases, with 13 bases between the two germline ends. The CDR3 DNA sequence: TGCGCCAGCAGCTTGCGAGGGACAACAAACAATGAGCAGTTCTTC. Protein sequence: CASSLRGTTNNEQFF.

V and J are TRBV7-3 and TRBJ2-1, with 8 positions matching TRBD2. The V segment lost 4 bases and the J segment 8 bases; nucleotides outside the gene matches: 10. CDR3 length equals 15 residues. Germline lookup yields CDR1 SGHTA and CDR2 FQGTGA. This chain's CDR3 is CASSSGPGLGDEQFF. DNA for the CDR3: TGTGCCAGCAGCTCTGGACCGGGACTAGGCGATGAGCAGTTCTTC. Full variable domain (rest looked up from reference TRBV7-3 and TRBJ2-1): GAGVSQTPSNKVTEKGKYVELRCDPISGHTALYWYRQSLGQGPEFLIYFQGTGAADDSGLPNDRFFAVRPEGSVSTLKIQRTERGDSAVYLCASSSGPGLGDEQFFGPGTRLTVL.

The gene calls are TRBV6-6 and TRBJ2-2; 7 bases are a match to TRBD1. J lost 4 bases, V lost 7 bases, and 9 bases had no gene match. CDR3 length: 15 amino acids. CDR1 is MNHNY, CDR2 SVGAGI, per germline (reference sequence). CDR3 sequence: CASKLTGDGTGELFF. As DNA, the CDR3 is TGTGCCAGCAAACTTACAGGGGACGGCACCGGGGAGCTGTTTTTT.

The CDR3 nucleotides read TGTGCCAGCAGCTTAGATCCGGAAAACACTGAAGCTTTCTTT. It yields the protein CASSLDPENTEAFF. The chain carries TRBV7-8 and TRBJ1-1; D unresolved. V lost 1 base and J lost 2, with 8 bases in between. This CDR3 region has 14 residues. CDR1 and CDR2 (germline): SGHVS, FQNEAQ.

The chain has TRBV7-2 and TRBJ2-7, with a possible D match to TRBD1 (6 bases). The CDR3 length is 14 residues. The germline V gene has CDR1 SGHTA and CDR2 FQGNSA. Trimming pared 7 bases from V and 2 bases from J, leaving 15 bases between. This CDR3 is CASTDRQATYEQYF. CDR3 nucleotides: TGTGCCAGCACCGATAGACAGGCCACCTACGAGCAGTACTTC.

This clonotype occurred a few times. The CDR3 here is CASSFDRMNTEAFF. The DNA for the CDR3 is TGTGCCAGCAGCTTCGACAGAATGAACACTGAAGCTTTCTTT. The chain employs TRBV7-2 and TRBJ1-1; D perhaps matches TRBD1 (5 bases). The CDR3 is 14 amino acids. In germline, CDR1 is SGHTA, CDR2 FQGNSA. V was shortened by 3 bases and J by 0 bases, with 8 bases between the two germline ends. The full variable domain, completed using reference TRBV7-2 and TRBJ1-1, is GAGVSQSPSNKVTEKGKDVELRCDPISGHTALYWYRQSLGQGLEFLIYFQGNSAPDKSGLPSDRFSAERTGGSVSTLTIQRTQQEDSAVYLCASSFDRMNTEAFFGQGTRLTVV.

This clonotype was counted between two and nine times. The J gene is TRBJ2-2, the V gene TRBV6-5; 12 positions match TRBD2. The CDR3 has 15 residues. The V gene end was trimmed by 6 bases and the J gene end by 1 base; junction bases not matched to a gene: 0. Per germline, CDR1 MNHEY and CDR2 SVGAGI. The CDR3 DNA sequence: TGTGCCAGCAGACTAGCGGGAGGGAACACCGGGGAGCTGTTTTTT. Translating gives CASRLAGGNTGELFF.

The chain couples TRBV7-2 to TRBJ2-7, with 8 bases lining up with TRBD2. Germline V lookup: CDR1 SGHTA, CDR2 FQGNSA. Trimming at V came to 5 bases and at J to 3 bases, leaving 18 bases not matched to a gene. This CDR3 is built from 18 residues. This chain's CDR3 is CASSPRRAGEAPVYEQYF. The CDR3 coding sequence is TGTGCCAGCAGCCCCCGTCGAGCGGGGGAAGCACCGGTCTACGAGCAGTACTTC.

This clonotype was seen only a few times. The rearrangement joins TRBV5-1 to TRBJ2-2, with D hard to call. The CDR3 is made up of 14 amino acids. Per germline, CDR1 SGHRS and CDR2 YFSETQ. Trimming took 6 bases from V and 3 from J, leaving 12 bases between them. CDR3 in amino acids: CASIAGDYTGELFF. As DNA, the CDR3 is TGCGCCAGCATTGCAGGCGATTACACCGGGGAGCTGTTTTTT.

This clonotype was detected a few times. The rearrangement links TRBV7-2 to TRBJ2-7; 10 bases match TRBD1. The CDR3 length is 14 residues. Germline-derived CDR1 and CDR2 are SGHTA and FQGNSA. V trimming: 5 bases; J trimming: 4 bases; junction bases outside the gene matches: 5. In DNA, the CDR3 is TGTGCCAGCAGCCCGGACAGGGGGATGTACGAGCAGTACTTC. It encodes CASSPDRGMYEQYF.